The clone carrying this T cell receptor beta chain has a handful of counts. The data derive from a study of blood T cell repertoires in COVID-19. Turning to the study itself: Samples of COVID-19 (acute and convalescent) were obtained from the United States, Italy and Spain. PBMCs, B-cell-depleted T cells, or T cells provided the cDNA or gDNA that made up the material.

Authors' data handling: Reference gene primer amplification gave estimated nucleated cell counts. Clones were read by immunoSEQ multiplex PCR, and TCRdb kept only the in-frame ones, dropping some. Clone size and V and J calls were adopted from that table, with D and trimming inferred from the DNA. This sample yields nearly 250,000 clones, of which 86% are seen a single time; around 1.6% belongs to the top ten. Germline V gene data show CDR1 as SGHRS and CDR2 as YFSETQ. Deletions cut 0 bases from V and 4 bases from J, with 25 bases between. The length of the CDR3 is 19 residues. What was sequenced was peripheral blood. This chain connects TRBV5-1 to TRBJ1-2; D is uncertain. This receptor was identified in a woman aged 60-75 years who had recovered from COVID-19. DNA of the CDR3: TGCGCCAGCAGCTTGGATACCCCCGGAGAGGATCATCTAAGCTATGGCTACACCTTC. Residues: CASSLDTPGEDHLSYGYTF.